This record concerns one T cell receptor (beta chain) sequence. There are a few counts of this clonotype. Its antigen is still unknown. One base away there is no much larger clone; base qualities are not given. These reads were obtained on an Illumina NovaSeq 6000. TCRalpha and TCRbeta cDNA libraries were constructed by 5'RACE with constant-segment primers, with sample barcodes and unique molecular identifiers being introduced. RNA was extracted from every sample with Trizol reagent. Libraries were amplified in two PCR steps, with a second sample barcode and Illumina TruSeq adapters added in the second step. Sequencing of libraries was performed on an Illumina NovaSeq with 2 x 150 bp paired-end reads. Per the source publication's procedure: Reads were demultiplexed and collapsed into UMI-guided consensus sequences with migec v1.2.7. Using mixcr v2.1.11, UMI consensuses were aligned to TRA and TRB V and J templates and then assembled into clonotypes. A clonotype was counted as expanded or contracted only if both edgeR and NoisET called the change significant, with noise models trained on biological replicates. For edgeR calls, the thresholds were a false discovery rate-adjusted p below 0.01 and a log2 fold-change of 1. PCA with hierarchical clustering of max-normalized trajectories of the 1000 most abundant clonotypes was used as exploratory dynamics analysis. Each responding clone was given a CD4 or CD8 phenotype based on the CD4+ and CD8+ repertoires, which had been sequenced separately. The raw public reads went through TCRdb reprocessing: fastp at Q25, MiXCR clone calling, in-frame beta chains kept. Under each unique CDR3 protein, matching rows form one entry showing the most common genes and DNA. The V and J calls shown here were made by TCRdb, not taken from the authors' results. Present in this sample are about 57,000 distinct CDR3 sequences, 12% of which were seen just once. About 22% of the sample comes from the top ten.

PBMCs were isolated by Ficoll-Paque density gradient centrifugation. The sample belongs to a study of T-cell memory formation after mild COVID-19 (dated by TCRdb to the early 2020s). Some background on the complete study: Most TCR sequence clusters were specific to one of the two donors. In a couple of donors, T-cell clones that expanded and contracted after mild COVID-19 were tracked by sequencing TCRalpha and TCRbeta repertoires over time. The cohort comprised two young, previously healthy adult volunteers, one female and one male.

The germline V gene (reference sequence) gives CDR1 as LNHDA and CDR2 as SQIVND. From the cysteine up to the phenylalanine, the CDR3 has a length of 15 residues. Just CDR3 DNA is preserved here, 45 bases in frame from base 1. V is clipped by 6 bases and J by 1 base, and the sequence between their germline boundaries is 14 bases long. The full study reports these points: Contracting CD4+ clones appeared mostly in the CM and EM memory subsets, whereas CD8+ clones were enriched in EMRA. Whether the second-wave clones peaking on day 37 were SARS-CoV-2 specific was not confirmed. Some responding clones were detected in pre-infection memory, which suggested that pre-existing cross-reactive memory T cells had joined the SARS-CoV-2 response. The study included only a couple of mild cases, and larger cohorts that include severe cases with pre-infection samples were judged to be necessary. Clones contracting from day 15 to 85 had balanced CD4/CD8 phenotypes, while a second wave expanding from day 15 to 37 was biased towards CD4+.

Rearrangement joined TRBV19 to TRBJ2-3, with TRBD1 perhaps the D gene, on 6 matching bases. Sequencing input: PBMCs or a T cell subset sorted from them (not recorded which). The sequence came from a man aged 18 to 29 who had mild COVID-19 (a few samples of this study predate the infection). The sample titles of this study are shuffled in the database, so cell type and time point are left out; the donor was told from shared clones. The DNA sequence follows: TGTGCCAGTAGCCCTGGACAGATCCGCACAGATACGCAGTATTTT. This is translated as CASSPGQIRTDTQYF.